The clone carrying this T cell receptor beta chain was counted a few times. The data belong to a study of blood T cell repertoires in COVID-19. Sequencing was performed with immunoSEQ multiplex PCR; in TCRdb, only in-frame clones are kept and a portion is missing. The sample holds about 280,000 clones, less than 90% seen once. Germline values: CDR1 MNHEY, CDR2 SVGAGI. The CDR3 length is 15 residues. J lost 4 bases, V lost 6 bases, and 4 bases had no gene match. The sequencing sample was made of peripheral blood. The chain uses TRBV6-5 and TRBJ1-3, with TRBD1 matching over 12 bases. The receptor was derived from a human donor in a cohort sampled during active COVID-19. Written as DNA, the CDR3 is TGTGCCAGCAGCTGGGGACAGGGGGCAGGAAACACCATATATTTT. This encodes CASSWGQGAGNTIYF.